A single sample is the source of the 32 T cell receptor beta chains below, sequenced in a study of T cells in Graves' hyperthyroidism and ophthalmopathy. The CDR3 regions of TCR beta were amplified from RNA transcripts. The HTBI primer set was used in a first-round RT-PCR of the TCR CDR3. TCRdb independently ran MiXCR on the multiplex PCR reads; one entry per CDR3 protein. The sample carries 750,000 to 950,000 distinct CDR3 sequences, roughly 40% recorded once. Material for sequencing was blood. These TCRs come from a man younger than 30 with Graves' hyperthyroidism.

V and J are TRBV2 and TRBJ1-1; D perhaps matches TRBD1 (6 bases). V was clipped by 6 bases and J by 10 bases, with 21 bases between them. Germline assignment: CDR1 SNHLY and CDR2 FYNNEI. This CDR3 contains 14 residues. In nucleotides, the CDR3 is TGTGCCAGCAGGGAGAAAACAGGGAATGGATTAGCTTTCTTT. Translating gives CASREKTGNGLAFF. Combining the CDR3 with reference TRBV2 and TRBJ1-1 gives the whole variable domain EPEVTQTPSHQVTQMGQEVILRCVPISNHLYFYWYRQILGQKVEFLVSFYNNEISEKSEIFDDQFSVERPDGSNFTLKIRSTKLEDSAMYFCASREKTGNGLAFFGQGTRLTVV.

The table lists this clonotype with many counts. CDR3 in amino acids: CASRALGESSPLHF. The DNA of the CDR3 is TGTGCCAGTAGAGCGTTGGGGGAGAGTTCACCCCTCCACTTT. The rearrangement joins TRBV19 to TRBJ1-6, with TRBD1 as a possible D gene (5 bases). The CDR3 runs to 14 residues. Germline lookup yields CDR1 LNHDA and CDR2 SQIVND (reference sequence). Trimming shortened V by 6 bases and J by 9 bases, and 15 bases separated the two germline ends.

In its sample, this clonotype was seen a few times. CDR3 in amino acids: CASSLEFTGELFF. In DNA, the CDR3 is TGCGCCAGCAGCTTGGAGTTCACCGGGGAGCTGTTTTTT. The chain joins TRBV5-1 to TRBJ2-2; D ambiguous. Germline V gives CDR1 SGHRS, CDR2 YFSETQ. The CDR3 totals 13 residues. V was shortened by 0 bases and J by 4 bases, with 4 bases between the two germline ends.

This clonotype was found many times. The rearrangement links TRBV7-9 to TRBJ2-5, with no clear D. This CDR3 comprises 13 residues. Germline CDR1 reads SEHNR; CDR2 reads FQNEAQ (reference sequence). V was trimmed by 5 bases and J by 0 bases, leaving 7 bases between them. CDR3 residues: CASSPDHQETQYF. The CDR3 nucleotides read TGTGCCAGCAGCCCGGACCACCAAGAGACCCAGTACTTC.

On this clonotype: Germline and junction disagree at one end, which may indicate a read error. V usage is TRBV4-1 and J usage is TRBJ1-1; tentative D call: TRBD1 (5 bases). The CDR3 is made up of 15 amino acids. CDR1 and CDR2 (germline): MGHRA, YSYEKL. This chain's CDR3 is CASSQDQGKSTEAFF. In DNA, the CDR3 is TGTGCCAGCAGCCAAGATCAGGGAAAAAGCACTGAAGCTTTCTTT.

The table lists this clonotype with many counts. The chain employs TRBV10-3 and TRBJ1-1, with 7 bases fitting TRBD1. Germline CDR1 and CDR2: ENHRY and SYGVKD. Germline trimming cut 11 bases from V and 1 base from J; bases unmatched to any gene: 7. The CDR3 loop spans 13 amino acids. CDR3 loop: CAVNRDRNTEAFF. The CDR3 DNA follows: TGTGCCGTAAACCGGGACAGGAACACTGAAGCTTTCTTT.

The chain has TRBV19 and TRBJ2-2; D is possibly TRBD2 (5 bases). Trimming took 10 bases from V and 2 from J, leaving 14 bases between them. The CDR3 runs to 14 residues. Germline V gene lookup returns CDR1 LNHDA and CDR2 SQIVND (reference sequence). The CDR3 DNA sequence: TGTGCCACCACGACGGGGTTTAACACCGGGGAGCTGTTTTTT. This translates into CATTTGFNTGELFF. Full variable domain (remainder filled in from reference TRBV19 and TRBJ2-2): DGGITQSPKYLFRKEGQNVTLSCEQNLNHDAMYWYRQDPGQGLRLIYYSQIVNDFQKGDIAEGYSVSREKKESFPLTVTSAQKNPTAFYLCATTTGFNTGELFFGEGSRLTVL.

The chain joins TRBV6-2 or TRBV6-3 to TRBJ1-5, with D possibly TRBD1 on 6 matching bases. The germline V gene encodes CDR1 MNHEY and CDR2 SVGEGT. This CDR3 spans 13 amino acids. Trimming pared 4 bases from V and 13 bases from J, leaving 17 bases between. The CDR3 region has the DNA TGTGCCAGCAGTTCTTTGTCTATCGGGACACAGCATTTT. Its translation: CASSSLSIGTQHF.

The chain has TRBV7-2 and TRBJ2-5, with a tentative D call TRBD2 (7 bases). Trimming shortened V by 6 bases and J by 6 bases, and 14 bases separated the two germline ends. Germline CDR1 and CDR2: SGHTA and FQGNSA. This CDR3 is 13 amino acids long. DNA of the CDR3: TGTGCCAGCAGTTGGGGGGGGCAAAAGACCCAGTACTTC. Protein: CASSWGGQKTQYF.

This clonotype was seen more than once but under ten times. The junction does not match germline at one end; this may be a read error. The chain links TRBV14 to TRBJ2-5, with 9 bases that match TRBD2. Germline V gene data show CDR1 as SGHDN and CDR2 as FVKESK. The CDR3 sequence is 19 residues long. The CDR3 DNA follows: TGTGCCAGCTCACTTCCGACGCCGGGACTAGCAAACTACCATGAGACCCAGTACTTC. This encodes CASSLPTPGLANYHETQYF.

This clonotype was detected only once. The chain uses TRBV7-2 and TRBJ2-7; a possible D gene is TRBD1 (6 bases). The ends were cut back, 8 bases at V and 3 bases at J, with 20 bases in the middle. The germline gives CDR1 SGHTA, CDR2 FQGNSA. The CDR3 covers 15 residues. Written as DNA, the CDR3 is TGTGCCAGCTCACCACCGCCGGACAGCCACTACGAGCAGTACTTC. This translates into CASSPPPDSHYEQYF.

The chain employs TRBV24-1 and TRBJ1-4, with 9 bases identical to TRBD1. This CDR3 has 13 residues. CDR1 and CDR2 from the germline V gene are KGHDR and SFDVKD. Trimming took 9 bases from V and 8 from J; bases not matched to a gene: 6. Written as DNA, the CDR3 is TGTGCCACCGCGGACAGGGGTATGGAAAAACTGTTTTTT. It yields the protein CATADRGMEKLFF.

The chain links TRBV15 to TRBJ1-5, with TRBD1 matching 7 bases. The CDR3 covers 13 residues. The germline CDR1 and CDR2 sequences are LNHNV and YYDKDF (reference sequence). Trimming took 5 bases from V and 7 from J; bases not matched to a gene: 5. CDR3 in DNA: TGTGCCACCAGCGAGGGGGCTGACCAGCCCCAGCATTTT. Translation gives CATSEGADQPQHF.

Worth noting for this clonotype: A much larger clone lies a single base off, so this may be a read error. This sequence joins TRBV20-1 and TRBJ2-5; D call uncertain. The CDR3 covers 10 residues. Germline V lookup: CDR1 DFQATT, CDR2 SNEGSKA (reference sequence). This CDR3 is CSSFGENQYF. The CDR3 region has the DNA TGCAGTTCTTTTGGAGAGAACCAGTACTTC.

This chain's CDR3 is CSVESTGGDEQYF. The CDR3, as DNA: TGCAGCGTTGAATCGACAGGGGGAGACGAGCAGTACTTC. The chain carries TRBV29-1 and TRBJ2-7; 9 nucleotides align to TRBD1. The CDR3 covers 13 residues. Germline V CDR1 and CDR2: SQVTM, ANQGSEA. V shed 2 bases and J 5 bases; nucleotides not matched to a gene: 4.

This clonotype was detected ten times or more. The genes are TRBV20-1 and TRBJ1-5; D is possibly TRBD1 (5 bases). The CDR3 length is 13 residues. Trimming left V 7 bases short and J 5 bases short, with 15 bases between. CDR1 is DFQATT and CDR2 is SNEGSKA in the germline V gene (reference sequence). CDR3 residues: CSGTSVGDQPQHF. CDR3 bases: TGCAGTGGCACTTCGGTAGGGGATCAGCCCCAGCATTTT.

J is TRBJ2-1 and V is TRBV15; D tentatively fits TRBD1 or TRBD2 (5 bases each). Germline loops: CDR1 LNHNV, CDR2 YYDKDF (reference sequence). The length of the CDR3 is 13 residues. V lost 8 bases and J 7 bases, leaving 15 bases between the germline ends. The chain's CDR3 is CATGNGTGNEQFF. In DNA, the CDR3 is TGTGCCACCGGGAACGGGACGGGGAATGAGCAGTTCTTC.

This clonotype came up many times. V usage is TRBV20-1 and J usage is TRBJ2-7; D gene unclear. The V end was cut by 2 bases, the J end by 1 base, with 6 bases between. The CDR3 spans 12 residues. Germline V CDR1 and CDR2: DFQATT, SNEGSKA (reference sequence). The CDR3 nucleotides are TGCAGTGCTAGATACTCTTCCTACGAGCAGTACTTC. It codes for CSARYSSYEQYF.

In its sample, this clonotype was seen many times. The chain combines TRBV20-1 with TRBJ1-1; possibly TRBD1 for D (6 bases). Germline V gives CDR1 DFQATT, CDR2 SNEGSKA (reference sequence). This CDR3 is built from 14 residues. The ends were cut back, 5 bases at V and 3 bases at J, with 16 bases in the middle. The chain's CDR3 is CSAWLGGQDTEAFF. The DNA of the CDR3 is TGCAGTGCTTGGCTTGGGGGACAAGACACTGAAGCTTTCTTT.

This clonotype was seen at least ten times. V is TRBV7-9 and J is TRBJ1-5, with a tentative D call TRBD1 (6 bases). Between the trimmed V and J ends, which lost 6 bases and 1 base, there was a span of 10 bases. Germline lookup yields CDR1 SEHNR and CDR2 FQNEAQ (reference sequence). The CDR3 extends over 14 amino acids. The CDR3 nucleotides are TGTGCCAGCAGTATCGGACAGAGCAATCAGCCCCAGCATTTT. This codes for CASSIGQSNQPQHF.

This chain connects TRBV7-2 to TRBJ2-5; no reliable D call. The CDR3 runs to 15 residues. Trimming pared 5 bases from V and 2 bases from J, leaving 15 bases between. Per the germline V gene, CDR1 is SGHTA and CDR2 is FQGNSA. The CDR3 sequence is CASSRPLNLQETQYF. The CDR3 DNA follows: TGTGCCAGCAGCCGCCCGTTGAACCTTCAAGAGACCCAGTACTTC.

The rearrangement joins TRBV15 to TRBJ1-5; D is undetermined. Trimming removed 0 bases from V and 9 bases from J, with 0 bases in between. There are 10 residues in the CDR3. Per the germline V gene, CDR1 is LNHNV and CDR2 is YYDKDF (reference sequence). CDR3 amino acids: CATSREPQHF. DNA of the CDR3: TGTGCCACCAGCAGAGAGCCCCAGCATTTT.

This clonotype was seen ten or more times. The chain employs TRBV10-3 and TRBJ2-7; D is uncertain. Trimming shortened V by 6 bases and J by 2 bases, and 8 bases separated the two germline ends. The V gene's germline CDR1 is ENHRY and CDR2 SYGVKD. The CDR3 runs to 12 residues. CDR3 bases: TGTGCCATCAGCGACGGTACCTACGAGCAGTACTTC. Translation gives CAISDGTYEQYF.

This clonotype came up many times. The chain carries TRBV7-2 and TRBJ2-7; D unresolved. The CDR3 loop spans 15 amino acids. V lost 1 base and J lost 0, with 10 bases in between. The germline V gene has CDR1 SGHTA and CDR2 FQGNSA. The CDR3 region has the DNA TGTGCCAGCAGCTTAGGCCTCCAGGTCTCCTACGAGCAGTACTTC. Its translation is CASSLGLQVSYEQYF.

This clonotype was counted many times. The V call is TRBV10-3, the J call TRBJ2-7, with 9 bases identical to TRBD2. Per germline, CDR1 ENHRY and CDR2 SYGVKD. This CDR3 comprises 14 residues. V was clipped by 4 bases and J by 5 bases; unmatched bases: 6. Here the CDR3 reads CAISARTSEDEQYF. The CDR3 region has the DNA TGTGCCATCAGTGCCAGGACTAGCGAGGACGAGCAGTACTTC.

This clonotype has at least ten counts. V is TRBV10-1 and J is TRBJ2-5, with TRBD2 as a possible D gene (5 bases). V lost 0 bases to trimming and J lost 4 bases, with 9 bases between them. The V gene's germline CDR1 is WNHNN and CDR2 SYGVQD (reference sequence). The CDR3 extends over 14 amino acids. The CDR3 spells CASSESPSSETQYF. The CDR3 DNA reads TGCGCCAGCAGTGAGTCCCCTAGCTCAGAGACCCAGTACTTC.

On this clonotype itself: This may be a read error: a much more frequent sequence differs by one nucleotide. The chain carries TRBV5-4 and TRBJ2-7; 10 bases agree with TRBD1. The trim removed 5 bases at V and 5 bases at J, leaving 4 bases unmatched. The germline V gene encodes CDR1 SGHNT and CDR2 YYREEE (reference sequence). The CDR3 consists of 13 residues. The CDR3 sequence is CASRPGTGDEQYF. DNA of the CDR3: TGTGCCAGCAGGCCCGGGACAGGGGACGAGCAGTACTTC.

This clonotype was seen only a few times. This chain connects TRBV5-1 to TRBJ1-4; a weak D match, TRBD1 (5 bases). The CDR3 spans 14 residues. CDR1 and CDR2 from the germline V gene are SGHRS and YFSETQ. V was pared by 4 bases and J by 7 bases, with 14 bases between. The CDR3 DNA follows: TGCGCCAGCAGCCCACAGGCCTCGGGTGAAAAACTGTTTTTT. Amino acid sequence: CASSPQASGEKLFF.

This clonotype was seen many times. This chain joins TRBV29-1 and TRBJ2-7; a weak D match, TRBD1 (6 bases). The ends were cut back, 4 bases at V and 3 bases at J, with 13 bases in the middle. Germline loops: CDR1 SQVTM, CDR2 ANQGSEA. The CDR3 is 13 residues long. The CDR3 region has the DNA TGCAGCGTTGTTGACAGGAAAAACTACGAGCAGTACTTC. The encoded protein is CSVVDRKNYEQYF.

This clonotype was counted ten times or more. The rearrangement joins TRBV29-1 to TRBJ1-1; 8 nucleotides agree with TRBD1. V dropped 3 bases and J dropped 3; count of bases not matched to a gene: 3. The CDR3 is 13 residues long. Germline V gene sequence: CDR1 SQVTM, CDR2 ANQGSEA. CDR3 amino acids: CSVDETGDTEAFF. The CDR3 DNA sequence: TGCAGCGTTGACGAGACAGGGGACACTGAAGCTTTCTTT.

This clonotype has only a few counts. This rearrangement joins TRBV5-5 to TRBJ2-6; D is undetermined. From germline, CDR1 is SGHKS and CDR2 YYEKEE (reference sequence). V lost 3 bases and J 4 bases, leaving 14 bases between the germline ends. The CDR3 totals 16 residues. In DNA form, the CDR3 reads TGTGCCAGCAGCTCGAATAATTATACCGGGGCCAACGTCCTGACTTTC. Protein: CASSSNNYTGANVLTF.

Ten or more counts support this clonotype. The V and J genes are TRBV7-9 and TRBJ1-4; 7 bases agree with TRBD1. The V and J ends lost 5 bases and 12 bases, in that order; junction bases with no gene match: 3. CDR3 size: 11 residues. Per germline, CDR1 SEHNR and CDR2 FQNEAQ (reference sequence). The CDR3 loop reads CASSPGTELFF. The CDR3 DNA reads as TGTGCCAGCAGCCCCGGGACAGAACTGTTTTTT.